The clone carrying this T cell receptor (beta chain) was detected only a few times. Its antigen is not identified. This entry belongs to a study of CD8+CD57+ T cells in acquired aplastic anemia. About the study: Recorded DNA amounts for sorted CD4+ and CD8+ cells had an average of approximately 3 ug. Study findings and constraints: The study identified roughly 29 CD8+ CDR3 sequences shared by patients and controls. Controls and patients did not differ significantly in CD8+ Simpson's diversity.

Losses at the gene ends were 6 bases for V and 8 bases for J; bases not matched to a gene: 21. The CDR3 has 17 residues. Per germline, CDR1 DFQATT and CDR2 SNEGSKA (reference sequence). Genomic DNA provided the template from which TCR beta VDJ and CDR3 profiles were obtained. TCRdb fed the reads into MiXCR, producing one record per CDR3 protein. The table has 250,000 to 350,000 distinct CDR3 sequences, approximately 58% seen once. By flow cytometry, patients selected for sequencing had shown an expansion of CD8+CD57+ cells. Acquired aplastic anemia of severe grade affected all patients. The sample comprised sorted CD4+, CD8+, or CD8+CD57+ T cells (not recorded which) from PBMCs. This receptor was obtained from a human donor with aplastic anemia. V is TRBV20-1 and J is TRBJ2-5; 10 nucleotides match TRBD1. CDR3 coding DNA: TGCAGTGCCTTTCCCGGGGACAGGGGAGGAAAGGCAGAAACCCAGTACTTC. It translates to CSAFPGDRGGKAETQYF.